The clone carrying this T cell receptor beta chain occurred a few times. The antigen is not known. This sample stems from a study of CD8+ T cells in alopecia areata. Study-wide points: TCR sharing was clearer in mice than between patients, perhaps partly owing to patient HLA diversity.

This CDR3 contains 14 residues. V shed 5 bases and J shed 4 bases, with 14 bases lying between them. Germline CDR1 is SEHNR and CDR2 is FQNEAQ (reference sequence). Following RNA extraction, reverse transcription yielded cDNA that acted as the sequencing template. Repertoires were generated with immunoSEQ multiplex PCR, while TCRdb's copy carries only in-frame clones and drops some. The sample lists around 21,000 clones, approximately 59% occurring once. This sample's treatment: oral pan-JAK inhibitor, 5-10 mg twice daily. Peripheral blood samples and lesional scalp punch biopsies were obtained from alopecia areata patients.

The TCR comes from a human donor with alopecia areata. The chain couples TRBV7-9 to TRBJ1-2; the D gene is possibly TRBD1 (6 bases). The sequenced sample was skin, obtained at week 4, from a patient treated with tofacitinib. The CDR3 DNA sequence: TGTGCCAGCAGCGTAACAGGGTTTGGCTATGGCTACACCTTC. Encoded protein: CASSVTGFGYGYTF.